What follows are 16 T cell receptor beta chains derived from one specimen sequenced in a study of T cells in Graves' hyperthyroidism and ophthalmopathy. The source material, RNA transcripts, was used to amplify TCR beta CDR3 regions. The HTBI primer set served for first-round RT-PCR of the TCR CDR3. TCRdb fed the multiplex PCR reads into MiXCR, producing one record per CDR3 protein. The table shows 350,000 to 450,000 distinct CDR3 sequences, with approximately 18% occurring only once. Specimen: blood. Receptors originate from a woman in her twenties or thirties with Graves' hyperthyroidism that later progressed to Graves' ophthalmopathy.

The gene calls are TRBV7-9 and TRBJ2-7; possible D gene TRBD1, 6 bases. V was cut by 0 bases and J by 2 bases, with 20 bases left in between. Germline lookup yields CDR1 SEHNR and CDR2 FQNEAQ (reference sequence). CDR3 length: 18 residues. The CDR3 sequence: CASSLAQGTKGQTYEQYF. CDR3 coding DNA: TGTGCCAGCAGCTTAGCCCAGGGGACGAAAGGGCAAACCTACGAGCAGTACTTC.

V usage is TRBV20-1 and J usage is TRBJ2-7; D may be TRBD1 (6 bases). V was clipped by 5 bases and J by 3 bases, with 20 bases between them. CDR3 length equals 15 residues. Germline V gene lookup returns CDR1 DFQATT and CDR2 SNEGSKA (reference sequence). CDR3 amino acids: CSAPEQGTRDYEQYF. CDR3 DNA: TGCAGTGCTCCGGAACAGGGAACACGAGACTACGAGCAGTACTTC.

This clonotype was recorded many times. J is TRBJ1-1 and V is TRBV4-1, with D unclear. V shed 0 bases and J shed 0 bases, with 5 bases lying between them. The CDR3 covers 14 residues. In germline, CDR1 is MGHRA, CDR2 YSYEKL. The CDR3 is CASSQDAVNTEAFF. Written as DNA, the CDR3 is TGCGCCAGCAGCCAAGACGCCGTGAACACTGAAGCTTTCTTT.

This clonotype was recorded at least ten times. The rearrangement uses TRBV27 and TRBJ1-1, with D tentatively TRBD1 (5 bases). This CDR3 spans 13 amino acids. CDR1 is MNHEY, CDR2 SMNVEV, per germline (reference sequence). With 3 bases removed from V and 4 bases from J, the gap between germline ends came to 9 bases. The CDR3 region is CASSLGPGTEAFF. The CDR3 DNA follows: TGTGCCAGCAGTTTGGGACCCGGCACTGAAGCTTTCTTT.

In this sample, this clonotype turned up a few times. This chain joins TRBV9 and TRBJ2-3; TRBD1 agrees at 7 bases. Germline-derived CDR1 and CDR2 are SGDLS and YYNGEE. The CDR3 is 14 amino acids. Germline trimming cut 4 bases from V and 6 bases from J; bases unmatched to any gene: 8. CDR3 nucleotides: TGTGCCAGCAGCAGTGGACAGGCATCCGATACGCAGTATTTT. Translated, it gives CASSSGQASDTQYF.

This clonotype was recorded at least ten times. The V and J genes are TRBV6-1 and TRBJ2-2; a possible D gene is TRBD2 (5 bases). This CDR3 is built from 15 residues. Germline assignment: CDR1 MNHNS and CDR2 SASEGT. Trimming took off 4 bases at V and 0 bases at J, with 9 bases between the two ends. The CDR3 here is CASSVLGPNTGELFF. The CDR3 DNA reads TGTGCCAGCAGTGTACTAGGCCCGAACACCGGGGAGCTGTTTTTT.

This CDR3 is CASSESRAQGTDTQYF. The CDR3 bases are TGTGCCAGCAGTGAGTCCAGGGCCCAGGGCACAGATACGCAGTATTTT. The V call is TRBV6-1, the J call TRBJ2-3, with a possible D match to TRBD1 (5 bases). CDR1 and CDR2 (germline): MNHNS, SASEGT. The V and J ends lost 3 bases and 1 base respectively, with 14 bases between them. The CDR3 has 16 residues.

This clonotype has a count of ten or more. This chain links TRBV29-1 with TRBJ2-7; 9 positions agree with TRBD1. Germline lookup yields CDR1 SQVTM and CDR2 ANQGSEA. After removal of 7 bases from V and 9 bases from J, the junction contained 7 bases not matched to a gene. This CDR3 comprises 11 residues. CDR3 residues: CSGGTGPGQYF. The CDR3, as DNA: TGCAGCGGTGGGACAGGGCCGGGGCAGTACTTC.

This clonotype was seen many times. This chain connects TRBV20-1 to TRBJ2-7; 10 bases match TRBD2. Per the germline V gene, CDR1 is DFQATT and CDR2 is SNEGSKA (reference sequence). Trimming at V came to 1 base and at J to 3 bases, leaving 12 bases not matched to a gene. This CDR3 comprises 17 residues. This CDR3 is CSARVVAGLAGGYEQYF. In DNA, the CDR3 is TGCAGTGCTAGAGTAGTGGCGGGGTTAGCGGGAGGCTACGAGCAGTACTTC.

This clonotype was recorded at least ten times. The chain has TRBV20-1 and TRBJ2-3; 8 positions match TRBD1. The CDR3 length is 16 residues. With 0 bases clipped from V and 3 bases from J, the junction kept 8 bases outside the gene matches. Per the germline V gene, CDR1 is DFQATT and CDR2 is SNEGSKA (reference sequence). The DNA of the CDR3 is TGCAGTGCTAGAGATCAGGGGGCGTTTAGAACAGATACGCAGTATTTT. Translating gives CSARDQGAFRTDTQYF.

This clonotype has a count of ten or more. The chain is built from TRBV2 and TRBJ2-7; a possible D gene is TRBD2 (5 bases). Looked up from germline, CDR1 is SNHLY and CDR2 is FYNNEI. This CDR3 has 13 amino acids. V dropped 6 bases and J dropped 4 bases, with 13 bases sitting between them. Here the CDR3 reads CASRGAGEYEQYF. CDR3 DNA: TGTGCCAGCAGGGGAGCCGGGGAATACGAGCAGTACTTC.

This clonotype was seen repeatedly, ten times or more. The genes are TRBV7-2 and TRBJ1-2, with D unresolved. With 5 bases removed from V and 1 base from J, the gap between germline ends came to 11 bases. The CDR3 consists of 14 residues. The germline V gene has CDR1 SGHTA and CDR2 FQGNSA. Written as DNA, the CDR3 is TGTGCCAGCAGCCCTGGAAGGAATAACTATGGCTACACCTTC. Its protein product is CASSPGRNNYGYTF.

This clonotype was counted a few times. Given a much more abundant clone one base away, this may be a read error. The chain uses TRBV3-1 and TRBJ2-1; 8 nucleotides line up with TRBD2. The CDR3 sequence is 16 residues long. Germline CDR1 LGHDT, CDR2 YNNKEL (reference sequence). CDR3: CVSSQSGGRLPHEQFF. CDR3 sequence (DNA): TGTGTCAGCAGCCAGAGCGGGGGCCGCCTCCCTCATGAGCAGTTCTTC.

This clonotype came up many times. The chain employs TRBV28 and TRBJ1-2; the match to TRBD1 covers 9 bases. The germline CDR1 and CDR2 sequences are MDHEN and SYDVKM. Trimming cost V 6 bases and J 3 bases; bases outside gene matches: 5. There are 14 residues in the CDR3. The CDR3 protein is CASRLTGGDYGYTF. The CDR3 bases are TGTGCCAGCAGGCTCACAGGGGGCGACTATGGCTACACCTTC.

Many counts were recorded for this clonotype. The CDR3: CASSVPSGIAYNEQFF. Written as DNA, the CDR3 is TGTGCCAGCAGTGTACCCAGCGGGATAGCTTACAATGAGCAGTTCTTC. The chain joins TRBV6-1 to TRBJ2-1, with TRBD2 matching 7 bases. Germline CDR1 and CDR2: MNHNS and SASEGT. V dropped 4 bases and J dropped 4; count of bases not matched to a gene: 10. CDR3 length: 16 residues.

The rearrangement links TRBV5-1 to TRBJ1-1; the D is unclear. Germline CDR1 reads SGHRS; CDR2 reads YFSETQ. The CDR3 is made up of 13 amino acids. V was trimmed by 4 bases and J by 3 bases, leaving 10 bases between them. The CDR3 DNA is TGCGCCAGCAGCACAGACGGTGACACTGAAGCTTTCTTT. Protein: CASSTDGDTEAFF.